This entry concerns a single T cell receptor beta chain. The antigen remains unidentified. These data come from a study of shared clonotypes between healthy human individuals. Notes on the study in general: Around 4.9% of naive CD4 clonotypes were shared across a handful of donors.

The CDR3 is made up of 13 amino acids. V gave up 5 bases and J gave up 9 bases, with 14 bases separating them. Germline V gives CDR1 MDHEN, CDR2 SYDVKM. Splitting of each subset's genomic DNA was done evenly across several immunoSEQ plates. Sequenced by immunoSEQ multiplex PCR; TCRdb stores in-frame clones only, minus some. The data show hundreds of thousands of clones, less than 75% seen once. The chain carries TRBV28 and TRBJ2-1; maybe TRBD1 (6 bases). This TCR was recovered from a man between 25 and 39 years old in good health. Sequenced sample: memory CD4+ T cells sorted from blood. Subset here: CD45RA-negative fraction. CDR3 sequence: CASSPDRMIEQFF. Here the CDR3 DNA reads TGTGCCAGCAGTCCGGACAGAATGATTGAGCAGTTCTTC.